What follows describes a single T cell receptor beta chain. This sample was included in a study of technical replicates of blood from a handful of donors. Some clones are missing from TCRdb's copy, which holds only in-frame ones; the method was immunoSEQ multiplex PCR. Counted here are roughly 51,000 clones, 80% to 95% occurring once; the ten biggest clones make up less than 5.5%. The germline CDR1 and CDR2 sequences are SGHTA and FQGNSA. The CDR3 covers 17 residues. Trimming took 5 bases from V and 3 from J, leaving 19 bases between them. This clonotype was obtained from a human donor in good health. Some clones in this sample may be carry-over from other donors' samples. Sequenced sample: PBMCs. V is TRBV7-2 and J is TRBJ2-2, with D maybe TRBD1 (6 bases). The CDR3 DNA reads as TGTGCCAGCAGCCAAGATAGACAGGCTGGCGACACCGGGGAGCTGTTTTTT. The encoded protein is CASSQDRQAGDTGELFF.